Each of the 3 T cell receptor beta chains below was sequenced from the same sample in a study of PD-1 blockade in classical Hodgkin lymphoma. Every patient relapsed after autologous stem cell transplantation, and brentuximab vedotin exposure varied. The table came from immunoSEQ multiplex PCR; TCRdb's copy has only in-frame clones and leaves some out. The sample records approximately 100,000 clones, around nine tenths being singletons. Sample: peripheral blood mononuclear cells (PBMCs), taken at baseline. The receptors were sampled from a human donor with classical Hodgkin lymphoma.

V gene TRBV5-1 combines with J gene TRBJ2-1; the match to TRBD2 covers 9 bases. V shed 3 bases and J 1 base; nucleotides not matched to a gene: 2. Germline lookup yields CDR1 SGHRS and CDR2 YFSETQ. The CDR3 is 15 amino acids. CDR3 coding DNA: TGCGCCAGCAGCTGGACTAGCGTTTCCTACAATGAGCAGTTCTTC. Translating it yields CASSWTSVSYNEQFF.

The CDR3 DNA sequence: TGTGCCAGCTCACCGGGACTAGCGGAAGAGACCCAGTACTTC. This translates into CASSPGLAEETQYF. The chain links TRBV18 to TRBJ2-5, with 11 bases lining up with TRBD2. CDR3 length: 14 amino acids. J gave up 3 bases and V 3 bases, and 0 bases lay outside the gene matches. CDR1 KGHSH and CDR2 LQKENI come from the germline V gene.

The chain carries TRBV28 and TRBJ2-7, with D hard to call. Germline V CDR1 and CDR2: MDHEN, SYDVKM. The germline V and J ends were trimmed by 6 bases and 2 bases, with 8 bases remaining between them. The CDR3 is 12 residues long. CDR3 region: CASSKDTYEQYF. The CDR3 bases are TGTGCCAGCAGCAAAGACACCTACGAGCAGTACTTC.